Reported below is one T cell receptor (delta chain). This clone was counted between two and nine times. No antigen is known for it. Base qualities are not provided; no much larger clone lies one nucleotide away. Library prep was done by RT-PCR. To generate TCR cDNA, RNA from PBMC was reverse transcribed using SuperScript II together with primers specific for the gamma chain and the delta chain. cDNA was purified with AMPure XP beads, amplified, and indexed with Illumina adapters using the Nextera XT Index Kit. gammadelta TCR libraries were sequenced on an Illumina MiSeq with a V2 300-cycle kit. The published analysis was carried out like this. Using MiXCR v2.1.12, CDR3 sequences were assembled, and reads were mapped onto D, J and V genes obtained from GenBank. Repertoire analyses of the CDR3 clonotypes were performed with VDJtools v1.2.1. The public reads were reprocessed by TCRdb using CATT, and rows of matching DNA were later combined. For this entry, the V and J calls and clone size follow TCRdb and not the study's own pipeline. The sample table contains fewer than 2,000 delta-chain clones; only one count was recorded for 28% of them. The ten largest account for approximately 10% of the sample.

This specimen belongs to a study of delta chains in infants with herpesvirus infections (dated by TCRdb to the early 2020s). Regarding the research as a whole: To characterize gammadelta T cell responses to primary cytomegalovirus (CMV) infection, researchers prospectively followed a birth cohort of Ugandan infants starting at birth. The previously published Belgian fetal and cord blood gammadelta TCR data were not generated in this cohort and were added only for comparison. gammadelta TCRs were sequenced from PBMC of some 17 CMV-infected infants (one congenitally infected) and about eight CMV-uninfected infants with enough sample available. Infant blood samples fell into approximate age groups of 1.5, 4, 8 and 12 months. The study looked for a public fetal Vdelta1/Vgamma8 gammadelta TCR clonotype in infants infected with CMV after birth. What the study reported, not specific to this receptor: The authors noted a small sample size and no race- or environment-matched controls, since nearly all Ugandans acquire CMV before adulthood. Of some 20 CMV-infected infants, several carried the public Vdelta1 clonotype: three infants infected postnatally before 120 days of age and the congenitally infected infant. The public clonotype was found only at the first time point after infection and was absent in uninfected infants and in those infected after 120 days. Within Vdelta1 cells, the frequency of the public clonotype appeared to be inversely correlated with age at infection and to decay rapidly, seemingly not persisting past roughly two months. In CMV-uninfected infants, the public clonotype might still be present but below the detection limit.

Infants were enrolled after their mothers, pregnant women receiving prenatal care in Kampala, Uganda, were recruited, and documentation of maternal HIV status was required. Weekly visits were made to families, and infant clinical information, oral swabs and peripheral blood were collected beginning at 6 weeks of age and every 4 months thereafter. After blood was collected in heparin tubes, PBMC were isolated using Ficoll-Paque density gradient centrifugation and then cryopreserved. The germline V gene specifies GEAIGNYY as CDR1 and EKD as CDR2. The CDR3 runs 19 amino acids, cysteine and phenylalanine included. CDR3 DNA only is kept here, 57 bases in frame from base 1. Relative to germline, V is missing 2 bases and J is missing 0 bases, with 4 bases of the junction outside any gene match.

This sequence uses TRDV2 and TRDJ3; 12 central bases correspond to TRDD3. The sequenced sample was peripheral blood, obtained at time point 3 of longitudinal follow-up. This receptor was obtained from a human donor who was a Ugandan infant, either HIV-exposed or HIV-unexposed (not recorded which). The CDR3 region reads CACDNWGIQNSWDTRQMFF. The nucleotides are TGTGCCTGTGACAACTGGGGGATACAGAACTCCTGGGACACCCGACAGATGTTTTTC.